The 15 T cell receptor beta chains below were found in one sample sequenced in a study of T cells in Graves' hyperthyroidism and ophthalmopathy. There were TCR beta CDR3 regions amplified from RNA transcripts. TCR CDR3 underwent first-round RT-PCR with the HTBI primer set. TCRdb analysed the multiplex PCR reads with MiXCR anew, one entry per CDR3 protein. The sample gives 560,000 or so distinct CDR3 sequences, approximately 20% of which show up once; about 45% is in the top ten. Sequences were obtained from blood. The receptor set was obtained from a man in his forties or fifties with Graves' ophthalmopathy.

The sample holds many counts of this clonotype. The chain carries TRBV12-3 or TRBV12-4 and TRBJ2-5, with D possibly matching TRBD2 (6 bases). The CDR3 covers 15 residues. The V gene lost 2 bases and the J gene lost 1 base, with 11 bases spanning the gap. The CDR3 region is CASSLSAGRQETQYF. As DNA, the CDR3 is TGTGCCAGCAGTTTATCCGCGGGGCGCCAAGAGACCCAGTACTTC.

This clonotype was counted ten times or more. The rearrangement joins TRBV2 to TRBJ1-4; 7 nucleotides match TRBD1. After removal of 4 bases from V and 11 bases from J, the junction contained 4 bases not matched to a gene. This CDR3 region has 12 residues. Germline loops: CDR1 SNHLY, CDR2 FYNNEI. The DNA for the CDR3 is TGTGCCAGCAGTGCGACAGGGCCCAAACTGTTTTTT. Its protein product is CASSATGPKLFF. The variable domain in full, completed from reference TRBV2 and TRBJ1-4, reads EPEVTQTPSHQVTQMGQEVILRCVPISNHLYFYWYRQILGQKVEFLVSFYNNEISEKSEIFDDQFSVERPDGSNFTLKIRSTKLEDSAMYFCASSATGPKLFFGSGTQLSVL.

CDR3 in DNA: TGTGCCACCGCGCGACGCGAAACGGTAAATGAAAAACTGTTTTTT. Its protein product is CATARRETVNEKLFF. J is TRBJ1-4 and V is TRBV24-1; D gene unclear. The CDR3 sequence is 15 residues long. Deletions cut 9 bases from V and 5 bases from J, with 18 bases between. Germline V CDR1 and CDR2: KGHDR, SFDVKD.

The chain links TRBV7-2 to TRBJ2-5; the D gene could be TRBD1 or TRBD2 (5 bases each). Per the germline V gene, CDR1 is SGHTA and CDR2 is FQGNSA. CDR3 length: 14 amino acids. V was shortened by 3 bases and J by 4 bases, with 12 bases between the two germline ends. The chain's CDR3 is CASSFRRDGETQYF. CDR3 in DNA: TGTGCCAGCAGCTTCAGACGGGACGGAGAGACCCAGTACTTC.

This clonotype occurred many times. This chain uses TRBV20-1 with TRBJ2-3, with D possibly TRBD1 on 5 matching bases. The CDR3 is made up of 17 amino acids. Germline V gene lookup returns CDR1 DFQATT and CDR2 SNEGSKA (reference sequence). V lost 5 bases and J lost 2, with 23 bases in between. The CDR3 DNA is TGCAGTGCTGCCCGGAAAGGGGCCCTCAGGGCCACAGATACGCAGTATTTT. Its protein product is CSAARKGALRATDTQYF.

CDR3 amino acids: CASGAGGRGDQPQHF. The CDR3 bases are TGTGCCAGCGGCGCGGGGGGTCGCGGAGATCAGCCCCAGCATTTT. This chain links TRBV12-3 or TRBV12-4 with TRBJ1-5, with D perhaps matching TRBD1 (5 bases). V lost 8 bases and J 5 bases, leaving 19 bases between the germline ends. CDR3 length equals 15 residues.

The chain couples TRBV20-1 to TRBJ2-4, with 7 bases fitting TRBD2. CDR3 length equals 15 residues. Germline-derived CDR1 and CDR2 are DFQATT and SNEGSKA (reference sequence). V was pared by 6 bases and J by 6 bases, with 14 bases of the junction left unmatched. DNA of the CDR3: TGCAGTGCAAGGGATGGACTAGTGGGGGGAAACATTCAGTACTTC. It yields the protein CSARDGLVGGNIQYF.

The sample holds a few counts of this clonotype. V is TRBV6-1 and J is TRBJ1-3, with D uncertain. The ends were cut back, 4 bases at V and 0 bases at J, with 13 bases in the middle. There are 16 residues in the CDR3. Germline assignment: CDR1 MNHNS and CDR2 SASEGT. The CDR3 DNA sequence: TGTGCCAGCAGTGTTGGCAGACCGGTCTCTGGAAACACCATATATTTT. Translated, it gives CASSVGRPVSGNTIYF.

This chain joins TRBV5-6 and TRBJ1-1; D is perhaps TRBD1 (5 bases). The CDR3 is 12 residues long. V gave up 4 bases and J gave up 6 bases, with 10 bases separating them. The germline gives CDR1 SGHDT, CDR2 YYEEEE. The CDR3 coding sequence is TGTGCCAGCAGCAATGGACATCCTGAAGCTTTCTTT. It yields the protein CASSNGHPEAFF.

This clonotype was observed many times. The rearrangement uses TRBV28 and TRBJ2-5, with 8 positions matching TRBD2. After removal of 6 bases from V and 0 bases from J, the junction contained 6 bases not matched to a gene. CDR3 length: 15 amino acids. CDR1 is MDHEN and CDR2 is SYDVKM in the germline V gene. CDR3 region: CASRSGLGNQETQYF. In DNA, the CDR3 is TGTGCCAGCAGATCGGGACTAGGGAACCAAGAGACCCAGTACTTC.

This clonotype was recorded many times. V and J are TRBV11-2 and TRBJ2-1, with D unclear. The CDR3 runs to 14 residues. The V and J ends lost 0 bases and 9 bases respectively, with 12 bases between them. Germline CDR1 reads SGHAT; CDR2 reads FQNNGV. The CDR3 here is CASSLDPVRVEQFF. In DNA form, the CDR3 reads TGTGCCAGCAGCTTAGATCCAGTTAGGGTTGAGCAGTTCTTC. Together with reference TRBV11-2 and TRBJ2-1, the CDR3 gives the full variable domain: EAGVAQSPRYKIIEKRQSVAFWCNPISGHATLYWYQQILGQGPKLLIQFQNNGVVDDSQLPKDRFSAERLKGVDSTLKIQPAKLEDSAVYLCASSLDPVRVEQFFGPGTRLTVL.

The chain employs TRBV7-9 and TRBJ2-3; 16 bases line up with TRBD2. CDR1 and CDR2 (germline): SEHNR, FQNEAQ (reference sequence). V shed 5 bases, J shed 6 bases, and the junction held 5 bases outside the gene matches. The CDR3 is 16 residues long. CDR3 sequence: CASSTGLAGGRDTQYF. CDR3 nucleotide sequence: TGTGCCAGCAGCACGGGACTAGCGGGGGGGCGGGATACGCAGTATTTT. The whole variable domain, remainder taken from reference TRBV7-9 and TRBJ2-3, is DTGVSQNPRHKITKRGQNVTFRCDPISEHNRLYWYRQTLGQGPEFLTYFQNEAQLEKSRLLSDRFSAERPKGSFSTLEIQRTEQGDSAMYLCASSTGLAGGRDTQYFGPGTRLTVL.

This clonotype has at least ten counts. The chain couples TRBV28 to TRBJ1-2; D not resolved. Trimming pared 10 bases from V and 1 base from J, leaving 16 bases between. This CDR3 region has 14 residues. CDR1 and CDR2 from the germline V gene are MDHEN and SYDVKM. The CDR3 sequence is CATLIRWDNYGYTF. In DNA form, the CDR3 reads TGTGCCACATTGATTAGGTGGGATAACTATGGCTACACCTTC.

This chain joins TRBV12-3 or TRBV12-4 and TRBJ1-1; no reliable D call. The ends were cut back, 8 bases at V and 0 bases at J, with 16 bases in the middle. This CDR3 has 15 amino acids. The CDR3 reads CASQPAGRLNTEAFF. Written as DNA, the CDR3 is TGTGCCAGCCAACCAGCGGGGAGGCTGAACACTGAAGCTTTCTTT.

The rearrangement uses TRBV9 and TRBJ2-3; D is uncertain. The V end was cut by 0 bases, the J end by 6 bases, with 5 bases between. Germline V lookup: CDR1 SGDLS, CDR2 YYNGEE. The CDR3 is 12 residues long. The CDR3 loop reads CASSVDRDTQYF. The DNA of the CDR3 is TGTGCCAGCAGCGTAGATCGGGATACGCAGTATTTT.